Listed here are 15 T cell receptor beta chains from one sample, sequenced in a study of blood T cell repertoires in COVID-19. Only in-frame clones appear in the TCRdb table, and some are missing; sequencing was by immunoSEQ multiplex PCR. The table has 100,000 to 150,000 clones, less than 90% seen once. The sample was peripheral blood. The source is a man aged 60 to 69 with acute or convalescent COVID-19.

The chain recombines TRBV18 with TRBJ1-1; D possibly corresponds to TRBD1 (5 bases). Per the germline V gene, CDR1 is KGHSH and CDR2 is LQKENI. Trimming took off 4 bases at V and 7 bases at J, with 10 bases between the two ends. The CDR3 spans 12 residues. The CDR3 coding sequence is TGTGCCAGCTCACTCGGACAAATTGAAGCTTTCTTT. Translation: CASSLGQIEAFF.

The chain links TRBV7-9 to TRBJ1-2; D possibly corresponds to TRBD1 (5 bases). V shed 7 bases and J shed 4 bases, with 25 bases lying between them. The germline V gene has CDR1 SEHNR and CDR2 FQNEAQ (reference sequence). The CDR3 has 17 amino acids. The CDR3 protein is CASNQWGSPIGTYGYTF. In DNA form, the CDR3 reads TGTGCCAGCAACCAATGGGGCAGCCCTATAGGAACCTATGGCTACACCTTC.

This clone turned up a few times. The V call is TRBV5-1, the J call TRBJ2-2; 9 bases fit TRBD1. Trimming took 7 bases from V and 2 from J; bases not matched to a gene: 9. Germline CDR1 and CDR2: SGHRS and YFSETQ. The CDR3 runs 16 residues. The CDR3 coding sequence is TGCGCCAGCGAAACCGGGACAGGGTTCAACACCGGGGAGCTGTTTTTT. Translated, it gives CASETGTGFNTGELFF.

The chain employs TRBV2 and TRBJ1-5; D call uncertain. There are 13 residues in the CDR3. Between the trimmed V and J ends, which lost 5 bases and 7 bases, there was a span of 12 bases. The germline gives CDR1 SNHLY, CDR2 FYNNEI. The CDR3 loop reads CASSPYSGQPQHF. DNA for the CDR3: TGTGCCAGCAGTCCCTACAGTGGGCAGCCCCAGCATTTT.

The chain couples TRBV4-1 to TRBJ1-2; possible D gene TRBD1, 5 bases. CDR1 and CDR2 from the germline V gene are MGHRA and YSYEKL. This CDR3 region has 14 residues. V lost 0 bases and J 8 bases, leaving 13 bases between the germline ends. Written as DNA, the CDR3 is TGCGCCAGCAGCCAAGACCTGCAGGGAAGGGGCTACACCTTC. It specifies CASSQDLQGRGYTF.

The chain joins TRBV12-5 to TRBJ2-5; D perhaps matches TRBD1 (5 bases). CDR1 and CDR2 from the germline V gene are LGHNT and FRNRAP. This CDR3 comprises 13 residues. V dropped 5 bases and J dropped 2 bases, with 9 bases sitting between them. CDR3 nucleotide sequence: TGTGCTAGTGGTCCCAGACAGCAAGAGACCCAGTACTTC. This translates into CASGPRQQETQYF.

This clone was found a few times. The CDR3 DNA sequence: TGTGCCAGCAGTCCGGACAGCCGGAACACCGGGGAGCTGTTTTTT. This translates into CASSPDSRNTGELFF. The gene calls are TRBV6-5 and TRBJ2-2, with D perhaps TRBD1 (6 bases). Trimming removed 5 bases at V and 1 base at J, with 11 bases between. Germline CDR1 MNHEY, CDR2 SVGAGI. This CDR3 is 15 amino acids long.

The chain recombines TRBV21-1 with TRBJ1-2; the tabulated D call, TRBD1, remains unverified against the DNA. TRBV21-1 is labeled a pseudogene. CDR3 size: 13 residues. DNA for the CDR3: TGTGCCAGCAGACCTGAAGGGGCAAATGGCTACACCTTC. Its protein product is CASRPEGANGYTF.

V gene TRBV24-1 combines with J gene TRBJ1-2; TRBD1 agrees at 7 bases. The CDR3 spans 13 residues. Looked up from germline, CDR1 is KGHDR and CDR2 is SFDVKD. V dropped 5 bases and J dropped 5; count of bases not matched to a gene: 4. CDR3 in DNA: TGTGCCACCAGTGGGACAGGAAATTATGGCTACACCTTC. Its protein product is CATSGTGNYGYTF.

The chain employs TRBV18 and TRBJ1-1; TRBD1 aligns across 10 bases. From germline, CDR1 is KGHSH and CDR2 LQKENI. The CDR3 spans 15 residues. J was trimmed by 3 bases and V by 4 bases; bases with no gene match: 5. The CDR3 spells CASSRTGGRDTEAFF. The CDR3 DNA follows: TGTGCCAGCTCACGGACAGGGGGTAGGGACACTGAAGCTTTCTTT.

The CDR3, as DNA: TGTGCCAGCAGTTACTCGGCGGCAGGGGCTCAAGAGACCCAGTACTTC. Protein product: CASSYSAAGAQETQYF. The V and J genes are TRBV6-6 and TRBJ2-5, with D perhaps TRBD1 (6 bases). The germline V and J ends were trimmed by 0 bases and 2 bases, with 13 bases remaining between them. There are 16 residues in the CDR3. CDR1 and CDR2 (germline): MNHNY, SVGAGI (reference sequence).

The chain is built from TRBV19 and TRBJ1-4, with 7 bases matching TRBD1. With 3 bases clipped from V and 7 bases from J, the junction kept 5 bases outside the gene matches. CDR3 length equals 14 residues. Germline-derived CDR1 and CDR2 are LNHDA and SQIVND (reference sequence). The CDR3 DNA reads as TGTGCCAGTAGTATCGCAGGGGGTGGTGAAAAACTGTTTTTT. Its translation: CASSIAGGGEKLFF.

The chain joins TRBV5-1 to TRBJ1-4; D unresolved. V lost 1 base and J 8 bases, leaving 9 bases between the germline ends. The germline CDR1 and CDR2 sequences are SGHRS and YFSETQ. The CDR3 is 13 residues long. CDR3 sequence (DNA): TGCGCCAGCAGCTTGTCTTCGGGGGAAAAACTGTTTTTT. This codes for CASSLSSGEKLFF.

With regard to this clone: Sequence at one end of the junction differs from germline and may be a read error. V gene TRBV12-3 or TRBV12-4 combines with J gene TRBJ2-7, with D possibly TRBD1 on 6 matching bases. This CDR3 has 13 amino acids. The CDR3 sequence: CASTLIQGSEQYF. The DNA of the CDR3 is TGTGCCAGCACTTTAATTCAGGGGAGCGAGCAGTACTTC.

The rearrangement uses TRBV27 and TRBJ2-7, with a possible D match to TRBD2 (5 bases). With 6 bases removed from V and 0 bases from J, the gap between germline ends came to 12 bases. The CDR3 extends over 14 amino acids. CDR1 and CDR2 (germline): MNHEY, SMNVEV (reference sequence). The CDR3 bases are TGTGCCAGCAGACGGCGGGCGGACTCCTACGAGCAGTACTTC. Its translation: CASRRRADSYEQYF.